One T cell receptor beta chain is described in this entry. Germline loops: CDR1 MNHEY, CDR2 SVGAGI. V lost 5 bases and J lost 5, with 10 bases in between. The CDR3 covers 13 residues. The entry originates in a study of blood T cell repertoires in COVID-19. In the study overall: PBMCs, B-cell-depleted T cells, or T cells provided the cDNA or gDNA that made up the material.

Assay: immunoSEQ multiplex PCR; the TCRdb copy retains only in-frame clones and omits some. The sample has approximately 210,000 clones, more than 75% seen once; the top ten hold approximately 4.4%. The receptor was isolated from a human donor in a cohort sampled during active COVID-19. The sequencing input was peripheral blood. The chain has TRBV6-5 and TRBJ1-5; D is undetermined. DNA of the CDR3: TGTGCCAGCAGTCCTCAGCGCGATCAGCCCCAGCATTTT. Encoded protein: CASSPQRDQPQHF.